The sample holds many counts of the clone carrying this TCR beta chain. What it recognizes is unknown. This sample's RNA came from whole unsorted tissue. This non-tumor lung sample came from over 3 cm beyond the tumor edge. The source of the sample is a study of tumor and adjacent non-tumor tissue in lung cancer. Study-level information: Histology: about twelve adenocarcinoma, a couple of squamous cell carcinoma, 1 small cell lung cancer. The patients, approximately 9 men and roughly 5 women, were about 30 to 76 with stage I to III disease. On average, productive TCRbeta reads reached roughly 3.9 million per sample.

Per germline, CDR1 LGHNA and CDR2 YNFKEQ. Trimming took 0 bases from V and 4 from J; bases not matched to a gene: 2. CDR3 length: 15 residues. Study results and caveats: Shorter survival was associated with higher TCR diversity in tumors.

The library came from three nested PCR rounds adapted from ARM-PCR protocols. TCRdb used MiXCR to reprocess the multiplex PCR reads, holding one entry per CDR3 protein. Of around 100,000 distinct CDR3 sequences detected, approximately 60% appear once; the ten largest clones hold roughly 19%. Sequencing was carried out using distant non-tumor lung tissue. The rearrangement joins TRBV4-2 to TRBJ2-3, with 9 bases lining up with TRBD2. The receptor comes from a man younger than 45 with non-small cell lung cancer. The chain's CDR3 is CASSQDRGGADTQYF. The DNA of the CDR3 is TGTGCCAGCAGCCAAGATCGCGGGGGGGCAGATACGCAGTATTTT.